This entry concerns a single T cell receptor (beta chain). Its specificity is unknown. These data belong to a study of CD8+CD57+ T cells in acquired aplastic anemia. Looking at the study overall: Sorted CD4+ and CD8+ cells gave a mean 3.2 ug DNA, range about 0.2 to 27.4 ug. Regarding the study as a whole: Between patients and controls, CD8+ Simpson's diversity did not vary significantly. Researchers report that some 31 CD8+ CDR3 sequences appeared in both patients and controls.

The CDR3 contains 18 residues. Germline CDR1 SGHAT, CDR2 FQDESV (reference sequence). J lost 0 bases, V lost 2 bases, and 10 bases had no gene match. The sequenced patients had an expansion of CD8+CD57+ cells seen by flow cytometry. Researchers used genomic DNA as the template to profile TCR beta VDJ and CDR3. TCRdb called the reads again in MiXCR, with one record for every CDR3 protein. The table lists 450,000 to 600,000 distinct CDR3 sequences, around a third of them singletons. The TCR originated in a human donor with aplastic anemia. Sequencing was performed on sorted CD4+, CD8+, or CD8+CD57+ T cells (not recorded which) from PBMCs. The chain joins TRBV11-1 to TRBJ2-1; 7 nucleotides agree with TRBD1. The CDR3 is CASSLRTGQASSYNEQFF. CDR3 nucleotides: TGTGCCAGCAGCTTAAGGACAGGACAGGCGAGCTCCTACAATGAGCAGTTCTTC.